This entry describes one T cell receptor beta chain. This sample is part of a study of control samples from healthy donors and cancer patients. Only in-frame clones appear in the TCRdb table, and some are missing; sequencing was by immunoSEQ multiplex PCR. The repertoire holds 150,000 to 200,000 clones, with around 90% as singletons. There are 14 residues in the CDR3. Germline V gives CDR1 SGHVS, CDR2 FQNEAQ. Trimming removed 0 bases from V and 6 bases from J, with 10 bases in between. The chain couples TRBV7-8 to TRBJ2-3; the D is unclear. This receptor was identified in a woman in her fifties or sixties in good health. Sample: blood. The CDR3 DNA follows: TGTGCCAGCAGCTTAGCCGCCGTATTCGATACGCAGTATTTT. Protein product: CASSLAAVFDTQYF.